The TCR beta chain described here comes from a study of blood T cell repertoires in COVID-19. Looking at the study overall: Samples taken during acute and convalescent COVID-19 were collected in the United States, Italy and Spain. Sample material is recorded as cDNA or gDNA derived from T cells, B-cell-depleted T cells, or PBMCs.

V dropped 9 bases and J dropped 0 bases, with 15 bases sitting between them. This CDR3 comprises 16 residues. Germline loops: CDR1 LNHNV, CDR2 YYDKDF (reference sequence). Methods used by the authors: Amplifying reference gene primers gave estimates of nucleated cell counts. Here immunoSEQ multiplex PCR was the method, and the copy in TCRdb shows in-frame clones only, minus some. The DNA gave D and trimming, while V, J and clone size come from that table. This table has around 140,000 clones, around 83% appearing once. This receptor was identified in a man in his sixties with active or convalescent COVID-19. Material: peripheral blood. The chain uses TRBV15 and TRBJ1-6, with D perhaps TRBD1 (5 bases). CDR3 nucleotide sequence: TGTGCCACTGGAGGGGACCTTAGCTCCTATAATTCACCCCTCCACTTT. Its translation is CATGGDLSSYNSPLHF.